Each of the 13 T cell receptor beta chains below was sequenced from the same sample in a study of blood T cell repertoires in COVID-19. Clones were read by immunoSEQ multiplex PCR, and TCRdb kept only the in-frame ones, dropping some. The sample has hundreds of thousands of clones; roughly 84% are singletons. Material for sequencing was peripheral blood. The source of these receptors is a woman aged 35 to 49 with active or convalescent COVID-19.

In its sample, this clone was seen many times. V gene TRBV7-3 combines with J gene TRBJ2-2; a weak D match, TRBD2 (5 bases). Germline V lookup: CDR1 SGHTA, CDR2 FQGTGA. V lost 5 bases and J 7 bases, leaving 11 bases between the germline ends. This CDR3 region has 13 residues. CDR3: CASSEDRDGELFF. The DNA for the CDR3 is TGTGCCAGCAGCGAGGACCGGGACGGGGAGCTGTTTTTT.

The chain links TRBV27 to TRBJ2-7; D ambiguous. Germline values: CDR1 MNHEY, CDR2 SMNVEV (reference sequence). The CDR3 contains 14 residues. Trimming took off 3 bases at V and 5 bases at J, with 14 bases between the two ends. Here the CDR3 DNA reads TGTGCCAGCAGTTTGAGAGCCCTTTTGAACGAGCAGTACTTC. Translating it yields CASSLRALLNEQYF.

The chain joins TRBV18 to TRBJ1-2; possibly TRBD1 for D (5 bases). The CDR3 extends over 15 amino acids. The ends were cut back, 1 base at V and 8 bases at J, with 17 bases in the middle. In germline, CDR1 is KGHSH, CDR2 LQKENI. The DNA of the CDR3 is TGTGCCAGCTCACCACAGCTGACAGCCATCGAGGGCTACACCTTC. Amino acid sequence: CASSPQLTAIEGYTF. The variable domain in full, completed from reference TRBV18 and TRBJ1-2, reads NAGVMQNPRHLVRRRGQEARLRCSPMKGHSHVYWYRQLPEEGLKFMVYLQKENIIDESGMPKERFSAEFPKEGPSILRIQQVVRGDSAAYFCASSPQLTAIEGYTFGSGTRLTVV.

This chain links TRBV10-3 with TRBJ1-4; D possibly corresponds to TRBD1 (5 bases). Per germline, CDR1 ENHRY and CDR2 SYGVKD. The V end was cut by 11 bases, the J end by 3 bases, with 13 bases between. The CDR3 covers 13 residues. CDR3 in amino acids: CAHRTGPNEKLFF. DNA of the CDR3: TGTGCCCATCGCACAGGCCCTAATGAAAAACTGTTTTTT.

CDR3 sequence reads: CASSPRGQSSYEQYV. The CDR3 nucleotides are TGTGCCAGCAGTCCCAGGGGTCAAAGCTCCTACGAGCAGTACGTC. The chain links TRBV28 to TRBJ2-7, with D possibly being TRBD1 (6 bases). Germline-derived CDR1 and CDR2 are MDHEN and SYDVKM. Trimming took off 5 bases at V and 0 bases at J, with 14 bases between the two ends. CDR3 length equals 15 residues.

V gene TRBV20-1 combines with J gene TRBJ1-1; D gene ambiguous. Between the trimmed V and J ends, which lost 5 bases and 3 bases, there was a span of 4 bases. The CDR3 covers 10 residues. Germline CDR1 is DFQATT and CDR2 is SNEGSKA (reference sequence). The CDR3 here is CSAGHTEAFF. DNA of the CDR3: TGCAGTGCTGGGCACACTGAAGCTTTCTTT.

As to this clone: Other DNA sequences in the same sample also yield this CDR3. The rearrangement uses TRBV28 and TRBJ2-4; TRBD2 matches 8 bases. Germline CDR1 MDHEN, CDR2 SYDVKM. Trimming at V came to 2 bases and at J to 6 bases, leaving 0 bases not matched to a gene. CDR3 size: 13 residues. For the CDR3, the DNA is TGTGCCAGCAGTTTAGCGGGGGGAAACATTCAGTACTTC. Amino acids: CASSLAGGNIQYF.

The chain couples TRBV21-1 to TRBJ2-3; the tabulated D call, TRBD1, remains unverified against the DNA. TRBV21-1 is tagged as a pseudogene. The CDR3 runs 15 residues. CDR3 loop: CASTTRGASTDTQYF. The DNA of the CDR3 is TGTGCCAGCACCACCAGGGGCGCCAGCACAGATACGCAGTATTTT.

This clone was counted between two and nine times. J is TRBJ2-1 and V is TRBV11-1; D is possibly TRBD2 (5 bases). The CDR3 has 14 amino acids. The germline V gene encodes CDR1 SGHAT and CDR2 FQDESV (reference sequence). The V gene lost 2 bases and the J gene lost 6 bases, with 11 bases spanning the gap. The CDR3 region is CASSLSGALNEQFF. CDR3 DNA sequence: TGTGCCAGCAGCTTAAGCGGAGCACTCAATGAGCAGTTCTTC. Filled out from reference TRBV11-1 and TRBJ2-1, the complete variable domain reads EAEVAQSPRYKITEKSQAVAFWCDPISGHATLYWYRQILGQGPELLVQFQDESVVDDSQLPKDRFSAERLKGVDSTLKIQPAELGDSAMYLCASSLSGALNEQFFGPGTRLTVL.

As to this clone: Just one base apart from a much larger clone, this may be a read error. The J gene is TRBJ1-2, the V gene TRBV7-9; 7 bases align to TRBD1. This CDR3 has 13 amino acids. Germline V lookup: CDR1 SEHNR, CDR2 FQNEAQ (reference sequence). V dropped 4 bases and J dropped 2; count of bases not matched to a gene: 1. The CDR3 loop reads CASSSRGNYGYTF. The CDR3 nucleotides are TGTGCCAGCAGCTCCAGGGGGAACTATGGCTACACCTTC.

The rearrangement uses TRBV10-3 and TRBJ2-2; TRBD2 agrees at 10 bases. Germline V gives CDR1 ENHRY, CDR2 SYGVKD. CDR3 length: 14 amino acids. Trimming took 8 bases from V and 1 from J; bases not matched to a gene: 1. The CDR3 reads CAIRTSGNTGELFF. DNA of the CDR3: TGTGCCATCCGGACTAGCGGGAACACCGGGGAGCTGTTTTTT.

The CDR3 spells CASSYRDTGELFF. Here the CDR3 DNA reads TGCGCCAGCAGTTATCGGGATACCGGGGAGCTGTTTTTT. V and J are TRBV5-1 and TRBJ2-2, with D possibly being TRBD2 (5 bases). Germline CDR1 and CDR2: SGHRS and YFSETQ. CDR3 length equals 13 residues. Trimming removed 5 bases at V and 5 bases at J, with 10 bases between.

As for this clone: A read error may account for a junction end that differs from germline. This chain links TRBV9 with TRBJ2-7; 10 bases fit TRBD1. This CDR3 comprises 14 residues. CDR1 and CDR2 from the germline V gene are SGDLS and YYNGEE. CDR3 DNA sequence: TGCCTCAAGAGTGGGGACAGGGGCTCCTACGAGCAGTACTTC. Translation: CLKSGDRGSYEQYF.